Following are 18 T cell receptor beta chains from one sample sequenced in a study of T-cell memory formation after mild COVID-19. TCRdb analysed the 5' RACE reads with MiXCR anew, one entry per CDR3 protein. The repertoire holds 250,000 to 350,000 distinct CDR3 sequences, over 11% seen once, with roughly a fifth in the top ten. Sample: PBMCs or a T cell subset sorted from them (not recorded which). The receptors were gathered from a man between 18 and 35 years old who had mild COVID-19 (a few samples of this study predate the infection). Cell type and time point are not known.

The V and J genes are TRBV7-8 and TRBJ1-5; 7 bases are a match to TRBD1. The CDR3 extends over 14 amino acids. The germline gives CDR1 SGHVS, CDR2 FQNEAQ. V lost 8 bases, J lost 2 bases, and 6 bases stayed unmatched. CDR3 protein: CASEIGQGNQPQHF. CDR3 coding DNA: TGTGCCAGCGAAATTGGACAGGGCAATCAGCCCCAGCATTTT.

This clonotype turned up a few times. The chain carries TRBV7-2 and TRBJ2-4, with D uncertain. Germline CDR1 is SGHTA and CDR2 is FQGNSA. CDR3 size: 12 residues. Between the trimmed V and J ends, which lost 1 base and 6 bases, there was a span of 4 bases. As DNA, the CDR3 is TGTGCCAGCAGCTTAGGGCGAAACATTCAGTACTTC. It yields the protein CASSLGRNIQYF. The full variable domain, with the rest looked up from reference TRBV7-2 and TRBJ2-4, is GAGVSQSPSNKVTEKGKDVELRCDPISGHTALYWYRQSLGQGLEFLIYFQGNSAPDKSGLPSDRFSAERTGGSVSTLTIQRTQQEDSAVYLCASSLGRNIQYFGAGTRLSVL.

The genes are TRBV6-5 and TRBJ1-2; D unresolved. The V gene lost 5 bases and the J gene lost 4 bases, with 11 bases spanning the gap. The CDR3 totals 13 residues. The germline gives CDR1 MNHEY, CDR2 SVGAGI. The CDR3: CASSHGASYGYTF. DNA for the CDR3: TGTGCCAGCAGTCACGGCGCGAGCTATGGCTACACCTTC.

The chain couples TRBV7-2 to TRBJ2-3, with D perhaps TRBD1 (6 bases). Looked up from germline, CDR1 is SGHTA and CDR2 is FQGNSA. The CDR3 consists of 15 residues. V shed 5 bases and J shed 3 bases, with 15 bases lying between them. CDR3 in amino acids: CASSPQGPRTDTQYF. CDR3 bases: TGTGCCAGCAGCCCCCAGGGGCCGAGGACAGATACGCAGTATTTT.

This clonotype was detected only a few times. The CDR3 loop reads CATSRGTGTGTYEQYF. CDR3 in DNA: TGTGCCACCAGCAGAGGGACCGGGACAGGGACTTACGAGCAGTACTTC. The V gene is TRBV15, the J gene TRBJ2-7, with 9 bases fitting TRBD1. The CDR3 has 16 amino acids. The V gene end was trimmed by 1 base and the J gene end by 4 bases; junction bases not matched to a gene: 8. CDR1 is LNHNV, CDR2 YYDKDF, per germline (reference sequence).

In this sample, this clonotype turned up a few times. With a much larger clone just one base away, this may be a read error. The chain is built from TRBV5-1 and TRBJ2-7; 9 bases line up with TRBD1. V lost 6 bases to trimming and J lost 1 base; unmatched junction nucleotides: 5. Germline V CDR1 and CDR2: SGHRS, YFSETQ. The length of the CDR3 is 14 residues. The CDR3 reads CASIPGTGSYEQYF. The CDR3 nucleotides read TGCGCCAGCATCCCCGGGACAGGGTCCTACGAGCAGTACTTC.

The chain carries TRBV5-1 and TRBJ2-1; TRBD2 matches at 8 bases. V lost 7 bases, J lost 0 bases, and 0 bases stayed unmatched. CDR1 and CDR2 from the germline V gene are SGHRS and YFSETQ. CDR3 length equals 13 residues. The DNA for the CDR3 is TGCGCCAGCGCGGGGGGCTCCTACAATGAGCAGTTCTTC. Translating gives CASAGGSYNEQFF.

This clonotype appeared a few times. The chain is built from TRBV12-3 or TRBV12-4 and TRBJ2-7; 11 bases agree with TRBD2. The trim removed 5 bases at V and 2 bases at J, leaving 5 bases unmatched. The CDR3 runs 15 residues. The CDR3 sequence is CASSLRLAGPYEQYF. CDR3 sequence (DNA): TGTGCCAGCAGTCTCCGACTAGCGGGGCCCTACGAGCAGTACTTC.

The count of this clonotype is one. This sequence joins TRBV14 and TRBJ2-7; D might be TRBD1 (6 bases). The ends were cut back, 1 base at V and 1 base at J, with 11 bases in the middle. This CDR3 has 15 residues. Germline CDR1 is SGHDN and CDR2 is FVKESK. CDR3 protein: CASSQVGTKSYEQYF. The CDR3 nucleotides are TGTGCCAGCAGCCAAGTCGGGACAAAGTCCTACGAGCAGTACTTC.

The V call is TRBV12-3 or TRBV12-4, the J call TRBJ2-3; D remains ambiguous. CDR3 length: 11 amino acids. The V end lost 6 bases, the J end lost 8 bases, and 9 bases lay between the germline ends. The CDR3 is CASSPSATQYF. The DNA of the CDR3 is TGTGCCAGCAGCCCCTCTGCTACGCAGTATTTT.

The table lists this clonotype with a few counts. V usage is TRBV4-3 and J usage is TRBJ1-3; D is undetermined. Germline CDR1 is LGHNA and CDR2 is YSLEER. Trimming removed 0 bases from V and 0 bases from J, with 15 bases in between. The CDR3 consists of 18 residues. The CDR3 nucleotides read TGCGCCAGCAGCCAAGATCGGGAGGCTGGAGTCTCTGGAAACACCATATATTTT. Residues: CASSQDREAGVSGNTIYF.

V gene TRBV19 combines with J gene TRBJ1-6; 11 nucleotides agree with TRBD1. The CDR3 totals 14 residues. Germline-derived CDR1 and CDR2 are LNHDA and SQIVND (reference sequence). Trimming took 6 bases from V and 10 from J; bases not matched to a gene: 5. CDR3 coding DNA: TGTGCCAGTAGCCGGACAGGGGGCTGGTCACCCCTCCACTTT. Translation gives CASSRTGGWSPLHF.

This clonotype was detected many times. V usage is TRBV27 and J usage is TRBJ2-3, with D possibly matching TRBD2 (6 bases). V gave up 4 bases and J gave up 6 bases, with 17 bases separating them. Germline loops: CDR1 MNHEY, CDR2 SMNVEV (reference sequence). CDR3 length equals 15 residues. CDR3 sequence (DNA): TGTGCCAGCAGTTGGACCGGGGAGGAAATGGATACGCAGTATTTT. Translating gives CASSWTGEEMDTQYF.

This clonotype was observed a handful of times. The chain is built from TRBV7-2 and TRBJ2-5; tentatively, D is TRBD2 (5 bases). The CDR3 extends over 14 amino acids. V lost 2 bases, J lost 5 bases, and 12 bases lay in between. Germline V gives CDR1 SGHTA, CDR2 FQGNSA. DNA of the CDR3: TGTGCCAGCAGCTTATATGTGGCTAGCGAGACCCAGTACTTC. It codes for CASSLYVASETQYF.

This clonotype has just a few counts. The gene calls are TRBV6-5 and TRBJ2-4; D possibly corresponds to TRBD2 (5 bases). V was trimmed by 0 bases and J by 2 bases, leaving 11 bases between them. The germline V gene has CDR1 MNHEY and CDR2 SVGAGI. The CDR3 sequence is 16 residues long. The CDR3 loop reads CASSYSSDSSKNIQYF. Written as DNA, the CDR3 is TGTGCCAGCAGTTACTCTTCGGACTCTTCCAAAAACATTCAGTACTTC.

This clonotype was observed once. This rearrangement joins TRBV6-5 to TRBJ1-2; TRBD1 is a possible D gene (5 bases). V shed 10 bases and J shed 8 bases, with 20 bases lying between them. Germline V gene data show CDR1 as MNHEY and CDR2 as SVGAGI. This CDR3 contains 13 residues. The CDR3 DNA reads TGTGCCACCAGCCGCTGGGGGTTATCCGGCTACACCTTC. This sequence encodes CATSRWGLSGYTF.

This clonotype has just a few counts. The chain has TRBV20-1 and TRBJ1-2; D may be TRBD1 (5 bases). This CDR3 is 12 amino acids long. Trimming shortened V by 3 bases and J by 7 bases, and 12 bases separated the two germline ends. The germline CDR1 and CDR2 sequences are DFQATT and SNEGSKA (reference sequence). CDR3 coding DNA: TGCAGTGCTAGCCTCACAGGACGTGGCTACACCTTC. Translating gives CSASLTGRGYTF.

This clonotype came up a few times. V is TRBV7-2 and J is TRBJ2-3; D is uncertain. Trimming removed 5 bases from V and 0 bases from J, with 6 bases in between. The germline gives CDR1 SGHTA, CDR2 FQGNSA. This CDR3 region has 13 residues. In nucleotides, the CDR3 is TGTGCCAGCAGCACTTCTAGCACAGATACGCAGTATTTT. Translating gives CASSTSSTDTQYF. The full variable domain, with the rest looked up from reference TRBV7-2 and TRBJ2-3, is GAGVSQSPSNKVTEKGKDVELRCDPISGHTALYWYRQSLGQGLEFLIYFQGNSAPDKSGLPSDRFSAERTGGSVSTLTIQRTQQEDSAVYLCASSTSSTDTQYFGPGTRLTVL.